The rows below give T cell receptor beta chains drawn from one sample of a study of blood T cell repertoires in COVID-19. Clones were sequenced by immunoSEQ multiplex PCR, and TCRdb holds only the in-frame ones, with some missing. The table lists about 150,000 clones, 80% to 90% of them singletons. The sequenced sample consisted of peripheral blood. Receptors were obtained from a man in his late teens or twenties with COVID-19, enrolled during active disease. Both conserved end residues are part of each CDR3. The D gene is left open where the match is weak. The size field is filled for only some rows; it gives once, few, many or a size class.

j_call,v_call,clone_size,d_call,cdr3_length,cdr3_aa,cdr3_nt
TRBJ2-5,TRBV2,-,-,23,CASRGYIPFRQLTLDSGQETQYF,TGTGCCAGCAGGGGATACATCCCATTTCGACAGCTGACATTAGATAGTGGACAAGAGACCCAGTACTTC
TRBJ1-6,TRBV30,-,TRBD1,15,CAWSHDRGGNSPLHF,TGTGCCTGGAGTCACGACAGGGGGGGGAATTCACCCCTCCACTTT
TRBJ2-7,TRBV11-3,-,TRBD1,16,CASSAGVGTGPRQQYF,TGTGCCAGCAGCGCCGGTGTGGGGACAGGCCCTCGGCAGCAGTACTTC
TRBJ1-4,TRBV5-6,-,-,14,CASSPSPTLEKLLF,TGTGCCAGCAGCCCTAGCCCGACGCTAGAAAAACTGCTTTTT
TRBJ2-5,TRBV28,-,-,12,CASRQNQETQYF,TGTGCCAGCAGACAGAACCAAGAGACCCAGTACTTC
TRBJ1-6,TRBV7-2,-,-,15,CASTADRPYNSPLHF,TGTGCCAGCACCGCCGACAGACCCTATAATTCACCCCTCCACTTT
TRBJ2-7,TRBV9,-,TRBD2,16,CASSPYSGRASYEQYF,TGTGCCAGCAGCCCTTATAGCGGGAGGGCGTCCTACGAGCAGTACTTC
TRBJ2-3,TRBV19,-,-,14,CASMRNPSTDTQYF,TGTGCCAGTATGCGGAATCCTAGCACAGATACGCAGTATTTT
TRBJ1-4,TRBV3-1/TRBV3-2,-,TRBD1,16,CASSLRTGATNEKLLF,TGTGCCAGCAGTCTTCGGACAGGCGCAACTAATGAAAAACTGCTTTTT
TRBJ2-5,TRBV4-1,-,-,18,CASSQDQREGRLGETQYF,TGCGCCAGCAGCCAAGATCAAAGGGAAGGGAGGTTGGGGGAGACCCAGTACTTC
TRBJ2-5,TRBV7-7,-,TRBD2,15,CASSLATGGGQTQYF,TGTGCCAGCAGCTTAGCGACGGGAGGAGGACAGACCCAGTACTTC
TRBJ2-3,TRBV5-1,-,TRBD2,16,CASSWGLAGGSDTQYF,TGCGCCAGCAGCTGGGGACTAGCGGGAGGATCAGATACGCAGTATTTT
TRBJ1-2,TRBV28,once,TRBD1,14,CASSLRGGGFGYTF,TGTGCCAGCAGTCTTAGAGGAGGGGGCTTTGGCTACACCTTC
TRBJ2-2,TRBV27,-,TRBD2,13,CASSPGRAGELFF,TGTGCCAGCAGTCCTGGGAGGGCCGGGGAGCTGTTTTTT
TRBJ2-1,TRBV7-3,-,-,16,CASSLTGGSSYNEQFF,TGTGCCAGCAGCTTAACTGGAGGTAGCTCCTACAATGAGCAGTTCTTC
TRBJ2-5,TRBV21-1,-,-,17,CASSTTGPGGPTETQYF,TGTGCCAGCAGCACAACAGGACCGGGCGGCCCGACGGAGACCCAGTACTTC
TRBJ2-5,TRBV3-1/TRBV3-2,-,-,18,CASSQDGARRFRQETQYF,TGTGCCAGCAGCCAAGATGGGGCCCGCCGATTTCGCCAAGAGACCCAGTACTTC
TRBJ2-7,TRBV6-2/TRBV6-3,once,TRBD2,16,CASSYSLAEQTYEQYF,TGTGCCAGCAGTTACTCGCTAGCGGAACAGACCTACGAGCAGTACTTC
TRBJ2-1,TRBV7-9,-,-,18,CASSLPLRPGHSYNEQFF,TGTGCCAGCAGCTTACCCCTCCGACCCGGACACTCCTACAATGAGCAGTTCTTC
TRBJ2-5,TRBV11-2,-,TRBD1,15,CASSLGQGPQETQYF,TGTGCCAGCAGCTTAGGACAGGGACCACAAGAGACCCAGTACTTC
TRBJ1-2,TRBV28,-,TRBD1,13,CASRGDRGRGYTF,TGTGCCAGCAGAGGGGACAGGGGAAGGGGCTACACCTTC
TRBJ1-6,TRBV6-6,few,TRBD1,14,CASFTTGGLSPLHF,TGTGCCAGCTTTACTACAGGGGGCCTGTCACCCCTCCACTTT
TRBJ2-3,TRBV6-5,once,TRBD2,12,CASSSPSGGKYF,TGTGCCAGCAGTTCTCCTAGCGGAGGAAAGTATTTT